Listed here are 20 T cell receptor beta chains from one sample, sequenced in a study of identical twins. TCRdb recomputed calls from the 5' RACE reads with MiXCR, one row per CDR3 protein. Among 410,000 or so distinct CDR3 sequences listed, approximately 17% were seen once. The specimen was naive T cells sorted from blood. The source of these receptors is a man in his forties or fifties in good health.

This clonotype was seen a handful of times. This chain connects TRBV10-3 to TRBJ1-2; possibly TRBD1 for D (5 bases). The CDR3 loop spans 15 amino acids. Germline V lookup: CDR1 ENHRY, CDR2 SYGVKD. V lost 5 bases and J 6 bases, leaving 19 bases between the germline ends. In nucleotides, the CDR3 is TGTGCCATCAGTCCTACGGGGCCCGGCGGTCATGGCTACACCTTC. This encodes CAISPTGPGGHGYTF.

This chain connects TRBV12-3 or TRBV12-4 to TRBJ2-3, with TRBD1 matching 10 bases. This CDR3 has 17 residues. The trim removed 3 bases at V and 0 bases at J, leaving 6 bases unmatched. CDR3 in amino acids: CASSFYGTGASTDTQYF. CDR3 bases: TGTGCCAGCAGTTTCTACGGGACAGGGGCCAGCACAGATACGCAGTATTTT.

There are a few counts of this clonotype. The chain carries TRBV5-5 and TRBJ2-6; D unclear. The CDR3 is 15 amino acids. V was cut by 0 bases and J by 4 bases, with 8 bases left in between. Germline CDR1 SGHKS, CDR2 YYEKEE (reference sequence). The CDR3 spells CASSLEAVGANVLTF. The CDR3 region has the DNA TGTGCCAGCAGCTTGGAGGCGGTCGGGGCCAACGTCCTGACTTTC.

This clonotype was recorded at least ten times. V usage is TRBV20-1 and J usage is TRBJ2-7, with 8 bases fitting TRBD1. The germline gives CDR1 DFQATT, CDR2 SNEGSKA (reference sequence). This CDR3 has 12 residues. Germline trimming cut 7 bases from V and 3 bases from J; bases unmatched to any gene: 5. CDR3 in amino acids: CSVGQEHYEQYF. CDR3 coding DNA: TGCAGTGTGGGACAGGAGCACTACGAGCAGTACTTC.

This clonotype occurred many times. The V and J genes are TRBV4-2 and TRBJ2-5; TRBD2 is a possible D gene (6 bases). CDR3 length: 15 amino acids. V was cut by 4 bases and J by 4 bases, with 16 bases left in between. The germline CDR1 and CDR2 sequences are LGHNA and YNFKEQ. CDR3 in amino acids: CASSRAEGGVETQYF. DNA for the CDR3: TGTGCCAGCAGCCGGGCGGAGGGAGGTGTAGAGACCCAGTACTTC.

The chain recombines TRBV29-1 with TRBJ2-1; 9 positions agree with TRBD1. CDR1 is SQVTM, CDR2 ANQGSEA, per germline. Trimming cost V 6 bases and J 2 bases; bases outside gene matches: 5. The CDR3 is 14 residues long. The CDR3 loop reads CSVTRQGAYNEQFF. The CDR3 nucleotides read TGCAGCGTGACTAGACAGGGGGCCTACAATGAGCAGTTCTTC.

This clonotype has only one observation. The chain links TRBV6-2 or TRBV6-3 to TRBJ2-1, with no clear D. Per the germline V gene, CDR1 is MNHEY and CDR2 is SVGEGT. This CDR3 has 15 residues. V was pared by 0 bases and J by 4 bases, with 10 bases between. The CDR3 DNA reads TGTGCCAGCAGTTACTCGACGCAGAGTTACAATGAGCAGTTCTTC. Its protein is CASSYSTQSYNEQFF.

The J gene is TRBJ1-6, the V gene TRBV6-5; TRBD1 is a possible D gene (6 bases). V gave up 2 bases and J gave up 5 bases, with 7 bases separating them. The CDR3 totals 14 residues. The germline CDR1 and CDR2 sequences are MNHEY and SVGAGI. CDR3 amino acids: CASSYTGNNSPLHF. CDR3 DNA: TGTGCCAGCAGTTACACAGGGAATAATTCACCCCTCCACTTT.

The rearrangement uses TRBV5-6 and TRBJ2-5; 7 bases are a match to TRBD1. Germline CDR1 and CDR2: SGHDT and YYEEEE. The CDR3 is made up of 15 amino acids. V was pared by 4 bases and J by 7 bases, with 13 bases of the junction left unmatched. DNA for the CDR3: TGTGCCAGCAGCCGCGACAGGGTGGGTCTCGGGACCCAGTACTTC. Protein: CASSRDRVGLGTQYF. Combining the CDR3 with reference TRBV5-6 and TRBJ2-5 gives the whole variable domain DAGVTQSPTHLIKTRGQQVTLRCSPKSGHDTVSWYQQALGQGPQFIFQYYEEEERQRGNFPDRFSGHQFPNYSSELNVNALLLGDSALYLCASSRDRVGLGTQYFGPGTRLLVL.

This clonotype came up a few times. The chain carries TRBV14 and TRBJ2-3; TRBD1 matches 12 bases. Germline trimming cut 0 bases from V and 3 bases from J; bases unmatched to any gene: 4. CDR1 is SGHDN and CDR2 is FVKESK in the germline V gene. This CDR3 is built from 17 residues. The CDR3 region is CASSQDWGQGATDTQYF. In DNA, the CDR3 is TGTGCCAGCAGCCAAGATTGGGGACAGGGGGCGACAGATACGCAGTATTTT. Looking up the rest from reference TRBV14 and TRBJ2-3 gives the full variable domain: EAGVTQFPSHSVIEKGQTVTLRCDPISGHDNLYWYRRVMGKEIKFLLHFVKESKQDESGMPNNRFLAERTGGTYSTLKVQPAELEDSGVYFCASSQDWGQGATDTQYFGPGTRLTVL.

This clonotype has at least ten counts. The chain carries TRBV4-2 and TRBJ2-2; TRBD1 matches 7 bases. The CDR3 length is 15 residues. J lost 3 bases, V lost 5 bases, and 6 bases had no gene match. CDR1 and CDR2 from the germline V gene are LGHNA and YNFKEQ. In DNA, the CDR3 is TGTGCCAGCAGCAAACGACAGGGCGACACCGGGGAGCTGTTTTTT. Encoded protein: CASSKRQGDTGELFF.

The chain couples TRBV6-2 or TRBV6-3 to TRBJ2-1; D possibly matches TRBD1 or TRBD2 (5 bases each). The CDR3 consists of 16 residues. The ends were cut back, 7 bases at V and 0 bases at J, with 16 bases in the middle. CDR1 and CDR2 from the germline V gene are MNHEY and SVGEGT. CDR3 sequence (DNA): TGTGCCAGCAAAAAAAGGGACGCCAGCTCCTACAATGAGCAGTTCTTC. Translating gives CASKKRDASSYNEQFF.

Only one count was recorded for this clonotype. The V and J genes are TRBV10-3 and TRBJ2-7; tentative D call: TRBD2 (5 bases). The CDR3 covers 14 residues. Germline lookup yields CDR1 ENHRY and CDR2 SYGVKD. V was cut by 5 bases and J by 2 bases, with 13 bases left in between. The CDR3 is CAISSGIVTYEQYF. DNA for the CDR3: TGTGCCATCAGTTCCGGGATAGTTACCTACGAGCAGTACTTC.

The chain has TRBV27 and TRBJ1-2; D gene ambiguous. The CDR3 has 13 amino acids. CDR1 MNHEY and CDR2 SMNVEV come from the germline V gene (reference sequence). Trimming pared 5 bases from V and 6 bases from J, leaving 13 bases between. The CDR3 DNA follows: TGTGCCAGCAGTCGAGGGCCGGCGGATGGCTACACCTTC. It encodes CASSRGPADGYTF.

This chain links TRBV9 with TRBJ1-2, with TRBD1 matching 7 bases. J was trimmed by 2 bases and V by 4 bases; bases with no gene match: 5. CDR3 size: 14 residues. Germline loops: CDR1 SGDLS, CDR2 YYNGEE. CDR3 nucleotide sequence: TGTGCCAGCAGCCTAACGACAGGGAACTATGGCTACACCTTC. Translated: CASSLTTGNYGYTF. The variable domain in full, with the rest retrieved from reference TRBV9 and TRBJ1-2, is DSGVTQTPKHLITATGQRVTLRCSPRSGDLSVYWYQQSLDQGLQFLIQYYNGEERAKGNILERFSAQQFPDLHSELNLSSLELGDSALYFCASSLTTGNYGYTFGSGTRLTVV.

This clonotype was seen only a few times. The V gene is TRBV7-2, the J gene TRBJ1-2; 8 bases fit TRBD1. Trimming removed 7 bases from V and 6 bases from J; junction bases left unmatched: 13. The CDR3 contains 15 residues. Germline V lookup: CDR1 SGHTA, CDR2 FQGNSA. The CDR3 nucleotides read TGTGCCAGCACCTCTTGGGGACAGGAGAATAATGGCTACACCTTC. It codes for CASTSWGQENNGYTF.

This clonotype was counted ten times or more. The rearrangement links TRBV5-1 to TRBJ2-1; either TRBD1 or TRBD2 may supply D (5 bases each). The V end lost 4 bases, the J end lost 6 bases, and 11 bases lay between the germline ends. Germline lookup yields CDR1 SGHRS and CDR2 YFSETQ. The CDR3 is 13 residues long. CDR3: CASSTGLLNEQFF. CDR3 DNA: TGCGCCAGCAGCACAGGACTCCTCAATGAGCAGTTCTTC.

This clonotype turned up a few times. V gene TRBV20-1 combines with J gene TRBJ1-2, with D tentatively TRBD1 (5 bases). With 5 bases removed from V and 5 bases from J, the gap between germline ends came to 18 bases. The germline gives CDR1 DFQATT, CDR2 SNEGSKA (reference sequence). The CDR3 is made up of 14 amino acids. The CDR3 sequence is CSAYRDLGVYGYTF. The DNA for the CDR3 is TGCAGTGCTTATAGGGACCTAGGGGTATATGGCTACACCTTC.

This chain links TRBV11-2 with TRBJ2-1; 7 bases are a match to TRBD1. Germline loops: CDR1 SGHAT, CDR2 FQNNGV. The CDR3 runs 16 residues. The J segment lost 2 bases and the V segment lost 3 bases, leaving 7 bases of the junction unmatched. This CDR3 reads CASSLERQGTYNEQFF. The CDR3, as DNA: TGTGCCAGCAGCTTGGAAAGACAGGGAACCTACAATGAGCAGTTCTTC.

The sample holds a few counts of this clonotype. The V and J genes are TRBV4-3 and TRBJ2-2; D ambiguous. Deletions cut 4 bases from V and 7 bases from J, with 10 bases between. The CDR3 loop spans 13 amino acids. Looked up from germline, CDR1 is LGHNA and CDR2 is YSLEER. The chain's CDR3 is CASSPWVGGELFF. CDR3 bases: TGCGCCAGCAGCCCATGGGTCGGCGGGGAGCTGTTTTTT.